These 22 T cell receptor beta chains originate from one sample sequenced in a study of cytomegalovirus exposure and HLA in healthy donors. The PCR had 60 Vbeta and 13 Jbeta primers. TCRdb's copy holds only in-frame clones and misses some; the assay was immunoSEQ multiplex PCR. The table shows 150,000 to 200,000 clones, with around 80% occurring only once. The source material was PBMCs. These TCRs come from a man aged 45 to 65 in good health and CMV-seropositive.

J is TRBJ2-7 and V is TRBV6-6; D is perhaps TRBD2 (5 bases). The V gene lost 6 bases and the J gene lost 0 bases, with 12 bases spanning the gap. This CDR3 comprises 14 residues. CDR1 MNHNY and CDR2 SVGAGI come from the germline V gene (reference sequence). The CDR3 DNA reads as TGTGCCAGCAGAGTCGGGGTTTTCTCCTACGAGCAGTACTTC. It encodes CASRVGVFSYEQYF.

The rearrangement joins TRBV11-2 to TRBJ2-3; D call uncertain. This CDR3 is built from 13 residues. Germline lookup yields CDR1 SGHAT and CDR2 FQNNGV. Trimming removed 10 bases at V and 1 base at J, with 12 bases between. CDR3 residues: CATHNGGTDTQYF. In DNA form, the CDR3 reads TGTGCCACGCATAACGGAGGCACAGATACGCAGTATTTT.

This clone was found once. The CDR3 region has the DNA TGTGCCAGCTCACCATTACGGGGGGGTTCCCAAGGAGATACGCAGTATTTT. Translation gives CASSPLRGGSQGDTQYF. The chain employs TRBV18 and TRBJ2-3, with 8 bases matching TRBD2. The CDR3 loop spans 17 amino acids. J lost 5 bases, V lost 2 bases, and 12 bases had no gene match. The germline gives CDR1 KGHSH, CDR2 LQKENI. Using reference TRBV18 and TRBJ2-3 for the parts outside the CDR3, the full variable domain is NAGVMQNPRHLVRRRGQEARLRCSPMKGHSHVYWYRQLPEEGLKFMVYLQKENIIDESGMPKERFSAEFPKEGPSILRIQQVVRGDSAAYFCASSPLRGGSQGDTQYFGPGTRLTVL.

This clone turned up a few times. The chain employs TRBV6-1 and TRBJ1-1; D not resolved. CDR1 and CDR2 (germline): MNHNS, SASEGT. V lost 2 bases and J 6 bases, leaving 19 bases between the germline ends. There are 16 residues in the CDR3. In DNA, the CDR3 is TGTGCCAGCAGTGAACGAGGGAACAGTATCGCGGCTGAAGCTTTCTTT. The encoded protein is CASSERGNSIAAEAFF.

This clone was observed a single time. The chain has TRBV6-6 and TRBJ1-1, with 7 nucleotides matching TRBD1. V lost 0 bases and J lost 0; bases outside the gene matches: 4. Germline V gene data show CDR1 as MNHNY and CDR2 as SVGAGI (reference sequence). This CDR3 region has 16 residues. The CDR3 bases are TGTGCCAGCAGTTACTCCGGGACAGCGATGAACACTGAAGCTTTCTTT. Protein: CASSYSGTAMNTEAFF.

V usage is TRBV18 and J usage is TRBJ1-5; D is ambiguous. Germline-derived CDR1 and CDR2 are KGHSH and LQKENI. Trimming removed 3 bases from V and 0 bases from J, with 9 bases in between. The CDR3 runs to 15 residues. CDR3 residues: CASSPSGDSNQPQHF. DNA of the CDR3: TGTGCCAGCTCACCTTCCGGGGATAGCAATCAGCCCCAGCATTTT.

The chain couples TRBV4-1 to TRBJ1-5; no firm D call. The CDR3 length is 13 residues. V was trimmed by 3 bases and J by 8 bases, leaving 11 bases between them. Germline V gene lookup returns CDR1 MGHRA and CDR2 YSYEKL. CDR3 in amino acids: CASSHLLGEPQHF. The CDR3 DNA sequence: TGCGCCAGCAGCCACTTACTGGGAGAGCCCCAGCATTTT.

The rearrangement uses TRBV6-1 and TRBJ1-1; D might be TRBD1 (6 bases). Per the germline V gene, CDR1 is MNHNS and CDR2 is SASEGT. Between the trimmed V and J ends, which lost 3 bases and 1 base, there was a span of 12 bases. The CDR3 covers 15 residues. The CDR3 here is CASSDPGGANTEAFF. The DNA for the CDR3 is TGTGCCAGCAGTGATCCGGGGGGCGCGAACACTGAAGCTTTCTTT.

The chain carries TRBV5-1 and TRBJ2-2, with TRBD1 matching over 7 bases. Unmatched junction bases numbered 14, after V lost 4 bases and J lost 2 bases. The CDR3 covers 18 residues. CDR1 is SGHRS, CDR2 YFSETQ, per germline. The CDR3 sequence is CASSPRQGRVGNTGELFF. CDR3 coding DNA: TGCGCCAGCAGCCCAAGACAGGGCCGGGTGGGTAACACCGGGGAGCTGTTTTTT.

The rearrangement joins TRBV6-5 to TRBJ2-3; 10 nucleotides match TRBD1. Germline V gene lookup returns CDR1 MNHEY and CDR2 SVGAGI. After removal of 6 bases from V and 5 bases from J, the junction contained 8 bases not matched to a gene. The CDR3 totals 15 residues. The CDR3 sequence: CASSTPGQGLDTQYF. CDR3 DNA: TGTGCCAGCAGCACCCCGGGACAGGGGTTAGATACGCAGTATTTT.

The chain employs TRBV15 and TRBJ2-3; 10 bases align to TRBD2. Losses at the gene ends were 8 bases for V and 4 bases for J; bases not matched to a gene: 9. This CDR3 has 15 amino acids. Germline V lookup: CDR1 LNHNV, CDR2 YYDKDF (reference sequence). The CDR3 DNA is TGTGCCACCTCTAAAGCGGGGGGGCCCCCAGATACGCAGTATTTT. It codes for CATSKAGGPPDTQYF.

The chain joins TRBV7-9 to TRBJ2-2; D uncertain. CDR3 length: 14 residues. Germline loops: CDR1 SEHNR, CDR2 FQNEAQ (reference sequence). V lost 5 bases, J lost 4 bases, and 11 bases lay in between. DNA for the CDR3: TGTGCCAGCAGCCCACCTGTGAGCACCGGGGAGCTGTTTTTT. Protein: CASSPPVSTGELFF.

V usage is TRBV7-8 and J usage is TRBJ1-3; TRBD1 is a possible D gene (6 bases). V was pared by 3 bases and J by 3 bases, with 12 bases between. The CDR3 length is 15 residues. Germline CDR1 and CDR2: SGHVS and FQNEAQ. In nucleotides, the CDR3 is TGTGCCAGCAGCTTGCTGGGGGCGAATGGAAACACCATATATTTT. It codes for CASSLLGANGNTIYF. Filled out from reference TRBV7-8 and TRBJ1-3, the complete variable domain reads GAGVSQSPRYKVAKRGQDVALRCDPISGHVSLFWYQQALGQGPEFLTYFQNEAQLDKSGLPSDRFFAERPEGSVSTLKIQRTQQEDSAVYLCASSLLGANGNTIYFGEGSWLTVV.

The J gene is TRBJ1-2, the V gene TRBV14, with D perhaps TRBD1 (6 bases). The germline V gene has CDR1 SGHDN and CDR2 FVKESK. V was shortened by 3 bases and J by 10 bases, with 18 bases between the two germline ends. The CDR3 covers 14 residues. DNA for the CDR3: TGTGCCAGCAGCCAGGTCGCGGGGGGCCCCGACTACACCTTC. The encoded protein is CASSQVAGGPDYTF.

On this clone: Additional DNA sequences in this sample encode the identical CDR3. The rearrangement uses TRBV7-9 and TRBJ2-7, with D hard to call. This CDR3 contains 12 residues. V was cut by 1 base and J by 3 bases, with 4 bases left in between. The germline V gene encodes CDR1 SEHNR and CDR2 FQNEAQ (reference sequence). This CDR3 is CASSLGDYEQYV. CDR3 in DNA: TGTGCCAGCAGCTTAGGCGACTACGAGCAGTACGTC.

The chain is built from TRBV10-1 and TRBJ2-3; 8 bases are a match to TRBD1. CDR3 length equals 15 residues. Germline V gene sequence: CDR1 WNHNN, CDR2 SYGVQD (reference sequence). Germline trimming cut 5 bases from V and 7 bases from J; bases unmatched to any gene: 11. CDR3 amino acids: CASSPGTGSENTQYF. CDR3 DNA sequence: TGCGCCAGCAGTCCCGGGACAGGTTCGGAAAATACGCAGTATTTT.

This chain uses TRBV5-1 with TRBJ2-7, with TRBD2 as a possible D gene (6 bases). Trimming took off 7 bases at V and 4 bases at J, with 21 bases between the two ends. The germline gives CDR1 SGHRS, CDR2 YFSETQ. The CDR3 contains 15 residues. The CDR3 spells CASHLGGTPAYEQYF. The CDR3 DNA reads as TGCGCCAGCCACTTGGGCGGGACTCCAGCTTACGAGCAGTACTTC.

In its sample, this clone was seen once. The V and J genes are TRBV6-1 and TRBJ2-7; the D gene is possibly TRBD1 (5 bases). Germline V gives CDR1 MNHNS, CDR2 SASEGT. V was clipped by 6 bases and J by 4 bases, with 10 bases between them. The CDR3 has 12 amino acids. CDR3 coding DNA: TGTGCCAGCAGCCCGCAGGGTTACGAGCAGTACGTC. Translating gives CASSPQGYEQYV.

This clone was found a few times. The chain recombines TRBV6-5 with TRBJ2-7, with TRBD2 as a possible D gene (5 bases). The V gene lost 5 bases and the J gene lost 4 bases, with 15 bases spanning the gap. Per germline, CDR1 MNHEY and CDR2 SVGAGI. CDR3 length equals 14 residues. CDR3 sequence: CASSRRTPPYEQYV. The DNA of the CDR3 is TGTGCCAGCAGTAGACGGACTCCCCCTTACGAGCAGTACGTC.

In its sample, this clone was seen once. The rearrangement joins TRBV6-1 to TRBJ1-1, with 7 bases identical to TRBD1. From germline, CDR1 is MNHNS and CDR2 SASEGT. This CDR3 has 15 residues. V shed 2 bases and J 6 bases; nucleotides not matched to a gene: 9. The CDR3 sequence: CASSERAGGLAEAFF. The DNA of the CDR3 is TGTGCCAGCAGTGAAAGGGCAGGGGGGTTGGCTGAAGCTTTCTTT.

The sample holds a few counts of this clone. V and J are TRBV6-6 and TRBJ1-5; 10 nucleotides agree with TRBD1. V trimming: 6 bases; J trimming: 4 bases; junction bases outside the gene matches: 3. Germline CDR1 is MNHNY and CDR2 is SVGAGI (reference sequence). The CDR3 runs to 14 residues. In DNA form, the CDR3 reads TGTGCCAGCAGGGGGGGACAGGGGAATCAGCCCCAGCATTTT. It translates to CASRGGQGNQPQHF.

This clone appeared once. The gene calls are TRBV11-2 and TRBJ2-5; D is undetermined. CDR1 and CDR2 from the germline V gene are SGHAT and FQNNGV. CDR3 length: 12 residues. V was clipped by 1 base and J by 10 bases, with 10 bases between them. CDR3 nucleotides: TGTGCCAGCAGCTTAGGAGCTTATTACCAGTACTTC. As protein: CASSLGAYYQYF.